The clone carrying this T cell receptor beta chain is labeled medium-sized. Its antigen is unidentified. In chemo-refractory metastatic non-small-cell lung cancer, patients got ipilimumab CTLA-4 blockade together with focal radiation. The sample is drawn from a study of radiotherapy plus CTLA-4 blockade in lung cancer. Study context: Objective responses were seen in roughly 20% of patients, disease control in 31%. Study findings and constraints: Reported findings show early blood T cell clone dynamics, with interferon-beta, best predicted response.

Only in-frame clones appear in the TCRdb table, and some are missing; sequencing was by immunoSEQ multiplex PCR. The sample shows about 97,000 clones, about four fifths of them seen only once. Trimming removed 1 base from V and 8 bases from J, with 9 bases in between. CDR1 and CDR2 from the germline V gene are LNHNV and YYDKDF (reference sequence). The CDR3 contains 14 residues. The rearrangement joins TRBV15 to TRBJ1-6, with a tentative D call TRBD1 (5 bases). The specimen was peripheral blood, collected from a patient treated with radiotherapy plus ipilimumab. The TCR comes from a human donor with non-small cell lung cancer who had a partial response to radiotherapy plus ipilimumab. Some clones in this sample may be carry-over from other donors' samples. Here the CDR3 DNA reads TGTGCCACCAGCAGAGGGGGGGGGTATTCACCCCTCCACTTT. This sequence encodes CATSRGGGYSPLHF. The whole variable domain, filled in from reference TRBV15 and TRBJ1-6, reads DAMVIQNPRYQVTQFGKPVTLSCSQTLNHNVMYWYQQKSSQAPKLLFHYYDKDFNNEADTPDNFQSRRPNTSFCFLDIRSPGLGDTAMYLCATSRGGGYSPLHFGNGTRLTVT.